Listed below are T cell receptor beta chains from one sample, sequenced in a study of identical twins. TCRdb used MiXCR to reprocess the 5' RACE reads, holding one entry per CDR3 protein. Of hundreds of thousands of distinct CDR3 sequences in the sample, more than 6.5% are singletons; the top ten hold 0.75% to 1%. In addition, the sample was reused for a study of yellow fever vaccine responses in identical twins.

Sample: PBMCs. The receptors shown here come from a woman aged 18-35 years in good health. The CDR3 runs from the conserved cysteine through the conserved F or W. Fields, in order: J gene, D gene, clone size, V gene, CDR3 protein, CDR3 DNA. A D gene is named only where the DNA matches it firmly. Clone size, where shown, is once, few, many, or a class for clones that have expanded.

J: TRBJ2-2; D: -; size: many; V: TRBV9; CDR3: CASSVVERNTGELFF; DNA: TGTGCCAGCAGCGTAGTTGAAAGGAACACCGGGGAGCTGTTTTTT
J: TRBJ2-3; D: -; size: few; V: TRBV6-2/TRBV6-3; CDR3: CASSYVAESTDTQYF; DNA: TGTGCCAGCAGTTACGTGGCAGAGAGCACAGATACGCAGTATTTT
J: TRBJ1-1; D: TRBD1; size: few; V: TRBV5-6; CDR3: CASSFSHGGTGVNTEAFF; DNA: TGTGCCAGCAGCTTTAGTCATGGGGGAACAGGGGTGAACACTGAAGCTTTCTTT
J: TRBJ1-2; D: TRBD1; size: few; V: TRBV5-1; CDR3: CASSLVDRVYGYTF; DNA: TGCGCCAGCAGCTTGGTGGACAGGGTTTATGGCTACACCTTC
J: TRBJ2-5; D: TRBD1; size: -; V: TRBV3-1; CDR3: CASSHGDREDQETQYF; DNA: TGTGCCAGCAGCCATGGGGACAGGGAGGATCAGGAGACCCAGTACTTC
J: TRBJ2-7; D: -; size: few; V: TRBV7-2; CDR3: CASSLVVAGESYEQYF; DNA: TGTGCCAGCAGCTTAGTTGTGGCAGGGGAATCCTACGAGCAGTACTTC
J: TRBJ2-5; D: -; size: -; V: TRBV4-2; CDR3: CASGPGHLEETQYF; DNA: TGTGCCAGCGGCCCTGGACACCTGGAAGAGACCCAGTACTTC
J: TRBJ1-2; D: -; size: -; V: TRBV29-1; CDR3: CSVEEGRFHTF; DNA: TGCAGCGTTGAAGAAGGACGCTTCCACACCTTC
J: TRBJ2-2; D: -; size: -; V: TRBV6-1; CDR3: CASSALRTFAGELFF; DNA: TGTGCCAGCAGTGCACTGAGAACGTTCGCCGGGGAGCTGTTTTTT
J: TRBJ2-1; D: TRBD1; size: -; V: TRBV7-2; CDR3: CASSATGQGEYNEQFF; DNA: TGTGCCAGCAGCGCAACGGGACAGGGGGAATACAATGAGCAGTTCTTC
J: TRBJ2-3; D: -; size: few; V: TRBV5-1; CDR3: CASSFAAGITDTQYF; DNA: TGCGCCAGCAGCTTCGCGGCGGGGATCACAGATACGCAGTATTTT
J: TRBJ2-7; D: -; size: few; V: TRBV7-2; CDR3: CASSLASEMKTFSYEQYF; DNA: TGTGCCAGCAGCTTAGCGTCGGAGATGAAAACTTTCTCCTACGAGCAGTACTTC
J: TRBJ2-5; D: -; size: many; V: TRBV11-2; CDR3: CASSVPGPQETQYF; DNA: TGTGCCAGCAGTGTGCCCGGGCCCCAAGAGACCCAGTACTTC
J: TRBJ2-7; D: TRBD2; size: few; V: TRBV6-1; CDR3: CASSQAGTSREQYF; DNA: TGTGCCAGCAGTCAAGCCGGGACTAGTCGCGAGCAGTACTTC
J: TRBJ2-1; D: -; size: -; V: TRBV11-2; CDR3: CASSLEGRWKF; DNA: TGTGCCAGCAGCTTAGAAGGGAGGTGGAAATTC
J: TRBJ1-4; D: TRBD1; size: many; V: TRBV5-1; CDR3: CASSLAGTGGYGEKLFF; DNA: TGCGCCAGCAGCTTGGCCGGGACAGGGGGATACGGTGAAAAACTGTTTTTT
J: TRBJ2-2; D: TRBD2; size: -; V: TRBV12-3/TRBV12-4; CDR3: CASSAGQRGYTGELFF; DNA: TGTGCCAGCAGCGCCGGCCAGCGGGGTTACACCGGGGAGCTGTTTTTT
J: TRBJ2-6; D: -; size: -; V: TRBV7-2; CDR3: CASSFSDSGANVLTF; DNA: TGTGCCAGCAGCTTTAGCGACTCTGGGGCCAACGTCCTGACTTTC
J: TRBJ1-1; D: -; size: many; V: TRBV11-2; CDR3: CASSFQENTEAFF; DNA: TGTGCCAGCAGCTTTCAGGAGAACACTGAAGCTTTCTTT
J: TRBJ2-7; D: -; size: -; V: TRBV3-1; CDR3: CASSQSSPDRVRHEQYF; DNA: TGTGCCAGCAGCCAATCCAGTCCGGACAGAGTGAGGCACGAGCAGTACTTC
J: TRBJ2-7; D: -; size: many; V: TRBV4-3; CDR3: CASSQESTARVEQYF; DNA: TGCGCCAGCAGCCAAGAGAGTACGGCCAGGGTCGAGCAGTACTTC
J: TRBJ2-1; D: TRBD2; size: -; V: TRBV19; CDR3: CASRPSAGGRFNEQFF; DNA: TGTGCCAGTAGACCCTCTGCGGGGGGGAGGTTCAATGAGCAGTTCTTC
J: TRBJ2-1; D: TRBD2; size: few; V: TRBV12-3/TRBV12-4; CDR3: CASSSLSGAYNEQFF; DNA: TGTGCCAGCAGTAGCCTTAGCGGGGCTTACAATGAGCAGTTCTTC
J: TRBJ1-6; D: TRBD1; size: few; V: TRBV10-3; CDR3: CAISTPETGNNSPLHF; DNA: TGTGCCATCAGTACCCCCGAGACAGGGAATAATTCACCCCTCCACTTT
J: TRBJ1-2; D: TRBD1; size: -; V: TRBV6-5; CDR3: CASSYTVRDRRNGYTF; DNA: TGTGCCAGCAGTTACACCGTCCGGGACAGGCGGAACGGCTACACCTTC
J: TRBJ2-1; D: -; size: few; V: TRBV6-5; CDR3: CASSYRQRSSYNEQFF; DNA: TGTGCCAGCAGTTACAGACAGAGAAGCTCCTACAATGAGCAGTTCTTC
J: TRBJ2-1; D: -; size: few; V: TRBV28; CDR3: CASSLLAGAALNEQFF; DNA: TGTGCCAGCAGTTTGCTCGCGGGGGCCGCGCTCAATGAGCAGTTCTTC
J: TRBJ2-1; D: -; size: -; V: TRBV5-1; CDR3: CASSLEQGAFYNEQFF; DNA: TGCGCCAGCAGCTTGGAGCAGGGCGCGTTCTACAATGAGCAGTTCTTC
J: TRBJ2-5; D: -; size: few; V: TRBV7-8; CDR3: CASSLAVRFRETQYF; DNA: TGTGCCAGCAGCTTAGCGGTGCGGTTTCGAGAGACCCAGTACTTC
J: TRBJ2-3; D: -; size: many; V: TRBV29-1; CDR3: CSVESDTQYF; DNA: TGCAGCGTGGAGTCAGATACGCAGTATTTT
J: TRBJ2-1; D: -; size: few; V: TRBV7-2; CDR3: CASSPEAGLPYNEQFF; DNA: TGTGCCAGCAGCCCGGAGGCGGGGCTACCCTACAATGAGCAGTTCTTC
J: TRBJ2-5; D: -; size: few; V: TRBV28; CDR3: CASGPSPQETQYF; DNA: TGTGCCAGCGGCCCCAGCCCTCAAGAGACCCAGTACTTC
J: TRBJ2-3; D: -; size: few; V: TRBV5-1; CDR3: CASSLYVAGRGPDTQYF; DNA: TGCGCCAGCAGCTTGTATGTGGCGGGACGGGGCCCAGATACGCAGTATTTT
J: TRBJ2-2; D: -; size: many; V: TRBV5-1; CDR3: CASNYGRANTGELFF; DNA: TGCGCCAGCAACTACGGACGGGCGAACACCGGGGAGCTGTTTTTT
J: TRBJ2-7; D: TRBD1; size: few; V: TRBV20-1; CDR3: CSARPGQLNEQYF; DNA: TGCAGTGCTAGGCCGGGACAGCTTAACGAGCAGTACTTC
J: TRBJ2-1; D: TRBD2; size: -; V: TRBV6-5; CDR3: CASSYVIAGGKNEQFF; DNA: TGTGCCAGCAGTTACGTGATAGCGGGAGGGAAGAATGAGCAGTTCTTC
J: TRBJ2-7; D: TRBD1; size: few; V: TRBV10-1; CDR3: CASTPGQGFPQYF; DNA: TGCGCCAGCACCCCGGGACAGGGGTTTCCCCAGTACTTC
J: TRBJ2-7; D: -; size: few; V: TRBV7-2; CDR3: CASSLVGPLSSYEQYF; DNA: TGTGCCAGCAGCTTGGTTGGACCACTCAGCTCCTACGAGCAGTACTTC
J: TRBJ1-2; D: -; size: many; V: TRBV7-2; CDR3: CASSSPAPYTF; DNA: TGTGCCAGCAGCTCCCCTGCGCCTTACACCTTC
J: TRBJ2-1; D: -; size: many; V: TRBV28; CDR3: CASSNGPFDEQFF; DNA: TGTGCCAGCTCGAACGGCCCCTTCGATGAGCAGTTCTTC
J: TRBJ2-7; D: TRBD2; size: -; V: TRBV4-2; CDR3: CASSQAAGEFSYEQYF; DNA: TGTGCCAGCAGCCAGGCAGCGGGAGAGTTCTCCTACGAGCAGTACTTC
J: TRBJ1-4; D: -; size: many; V: TRBV7-2; CDR3: CASSLVGDKLFF; DNA: TGTGCCAGCAGCTTAGTCGGGGACAAACTGTTTTTT
J: TRBJ1-3; D: TRBD1; size: many; V: TRBV6-1; CDR3: CASSQRTGKRNTIYF; DNA: TGTGCCAGCAGTCAACGGACAGGGAAGAGAAACACCATATATTTT
J: TRBJ2-1; D: TRBD2; size: many; V: TRBV6-5; CDR3: CASSYATSGSFEQFF; DNA: TGTGCCAGCAGTTACGCGACTAGCGGGAGTTTTGAGCAGTTCTTC
J: TRBJ2-7; D: TRBD2; size: many; V: TRBV4-3; CDR3: CASSKRPGGTYEQYF; DNA: TGCGCCAGCAGCAAAAGACCGGGGGGGACCTACGAGCAGTACTTC
J: TRBJ2-7; D: -; size: few; V: TRBV24-1; CDR3: CATSEHDKGSYEQYF; DNA: TGTGCCACCAGTGAGCATGACAAGGGCTCCTACGAGCAGTACTTC
J: TRBJ2-1; D: -; size: -; V: TRBV20-1; CDR3: CSARDLLGYNEQFF; DNA: TGCAGTGCTAGAGATCTACTAGGGTACAATGAGCAGTTCTTC
J: TRBJ2-4; D: TRBD2; size: few; V: TRBV7-2; CDR3: CASSPYGGAKNIQYF; DNA: TGTGCCAGCAGCCCATACGGGGGGGCCAAAAACATTCAGTACTTC
J: TRBJ2-7; D: TRBD2; size: few; V: TRBV20-1; CDR3: CSARSPRGGFSYEQYF; DNA: TGCAGTGCTAGAAGTCCTCGGGGAGGGTTTTCCTACGAGCAGTACTTC
J: TRBJ2-7; D: -; size: few; V: TRBV7-8; CDR3: CASSLTAVDYEQYF; DNA: TGTGCCAGCAGCTTAACGGCAGTAGACTACGAGCAGTACTTC
J: TRBJ2-7; D: TRBD1; size: many; V: TRBV7-9; CDR3: CASSHTNRGVYEQYF; DNA: TGTGCCAGCAGTCATACTAACAGGGGGGTCTACGAGCAGTACTTC
J: TRBJ1-4; D: -; size: -; V: TRBV6-2/TRBV6-3; CDR3: CASSSGTYNEKLFF; DNA: TGTGCCAGCAGTTCCGGGACCTATAATGAAAAACTGTTTTTT
J: TRBJ1-1; D: -; size: few; V: TRBV10-3; CDR3: CAISELGEAFF; DNA: TGTGCCATCAGTGAACTGGGAGAAGCTTTCTTT
J: TRBJ2-7; D: TRBD1; size: few; V: TRBV15; CDR3: CATSRARTGIFYEQYF; DNA: TGTGCCACCAGCAGAGCACGGACAGGGATCTTCTACGAGCAGTACTTC